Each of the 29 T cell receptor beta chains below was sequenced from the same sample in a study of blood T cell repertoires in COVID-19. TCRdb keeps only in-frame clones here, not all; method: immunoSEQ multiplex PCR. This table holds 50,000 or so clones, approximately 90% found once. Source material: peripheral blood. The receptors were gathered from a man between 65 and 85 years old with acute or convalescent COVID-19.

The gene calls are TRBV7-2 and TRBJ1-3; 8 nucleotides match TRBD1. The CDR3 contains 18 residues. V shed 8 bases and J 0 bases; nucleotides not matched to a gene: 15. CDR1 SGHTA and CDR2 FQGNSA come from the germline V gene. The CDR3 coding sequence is TGTGCCAGCTCGGTTCCGGGACAGGATCTAAACTCTGGAAACACCATATATTTT. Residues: CASSVPGQDLNSGNTIYF.

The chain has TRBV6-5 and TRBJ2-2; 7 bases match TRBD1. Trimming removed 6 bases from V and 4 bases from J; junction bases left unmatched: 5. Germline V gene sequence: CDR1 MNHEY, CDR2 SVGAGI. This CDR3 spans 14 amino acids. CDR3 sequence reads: CASRRQGSTGELFF. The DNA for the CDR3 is TGTGCCAGCAGGAGACAGGGAAGCACCGGGGAGCTGTTTTTT.

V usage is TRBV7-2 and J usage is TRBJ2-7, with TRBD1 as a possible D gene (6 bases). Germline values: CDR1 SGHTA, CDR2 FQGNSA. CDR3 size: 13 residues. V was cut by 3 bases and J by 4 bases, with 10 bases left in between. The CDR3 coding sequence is TGTGCCAGCAGCTTTACTAGGGGGTACGAGCAGTACGTC. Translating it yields CASSFTRGYEQYV.

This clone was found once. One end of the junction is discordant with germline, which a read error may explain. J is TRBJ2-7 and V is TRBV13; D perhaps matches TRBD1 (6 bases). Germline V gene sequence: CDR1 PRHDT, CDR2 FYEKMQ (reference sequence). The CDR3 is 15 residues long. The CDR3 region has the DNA TGTGCCAGCAGCATAGGACAGTTTACGTCCTACGAGCAGTACTTC. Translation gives CASSIGQFTSYEQYF. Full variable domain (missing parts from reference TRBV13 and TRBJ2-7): AAGVIQSPRHLIKEKRETATLKCYPIPRHDTVYWYQQGPGQDPQFLISFYEKMQSDKGSIPDRFSAQQFSDYHSELNMSSLELGDSALYFCASSIGQFTSYEQYFGPGTRLTVT.

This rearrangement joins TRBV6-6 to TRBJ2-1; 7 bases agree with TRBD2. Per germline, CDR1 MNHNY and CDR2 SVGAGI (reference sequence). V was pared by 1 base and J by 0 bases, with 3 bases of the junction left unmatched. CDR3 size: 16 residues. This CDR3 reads CASSYYGGVSYNEQFF. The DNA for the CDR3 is TGTGCCAGCAGTTACTATGGGGGGGTCTCCTACAATGAGCAGTTCTTC.

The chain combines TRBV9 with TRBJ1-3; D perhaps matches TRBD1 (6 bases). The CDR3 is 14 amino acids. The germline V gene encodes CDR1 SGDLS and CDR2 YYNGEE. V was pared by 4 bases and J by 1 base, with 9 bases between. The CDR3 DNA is TGTGCCAGCAGCCTCAGGGGTTCTGGAAACACCATATATTTT. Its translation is CASSLRGSGNTIYF.

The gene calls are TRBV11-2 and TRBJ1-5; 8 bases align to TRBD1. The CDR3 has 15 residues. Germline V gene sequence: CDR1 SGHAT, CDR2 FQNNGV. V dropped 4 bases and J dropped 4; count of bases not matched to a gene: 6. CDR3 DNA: TGTGCCAGCAGCTGGGCAGGGGGCCTGAATCAGCCCCAGCATTTT. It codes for CASSWAGGLNQPQHF.

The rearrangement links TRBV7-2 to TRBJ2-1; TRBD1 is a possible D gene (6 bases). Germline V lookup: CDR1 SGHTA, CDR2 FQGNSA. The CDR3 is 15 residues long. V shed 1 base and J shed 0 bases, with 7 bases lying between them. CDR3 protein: CASSLEGGSYNEQFF. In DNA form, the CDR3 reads TGTGCCAGCAGCTTAGAAGGGGGCTCCTACAATGAGCAGTTCTTC. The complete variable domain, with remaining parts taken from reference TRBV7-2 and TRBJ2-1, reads GAGVSQSPSNKVTEKGKDVELRCDPISGHTALYWYRQSLGQGLEFLIYFQGNSAPDKSGLPSDRFSAERTGGSVSTLTIQRTQQEDSAVYLCASSLEGGSYNEQFFGPGTRLTVL.

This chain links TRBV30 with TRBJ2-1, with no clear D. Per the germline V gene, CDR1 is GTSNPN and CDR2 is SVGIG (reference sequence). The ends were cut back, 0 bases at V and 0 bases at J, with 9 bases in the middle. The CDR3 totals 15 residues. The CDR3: CAWSVALSSYNEQFF. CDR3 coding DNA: TGTGCCTGGAGTGTCGCCTTGAGCTCCTACAATGAGCAGTTCTTC. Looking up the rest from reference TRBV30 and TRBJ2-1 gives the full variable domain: SQTIHQWPATLVQPVGSPLSLECTVEGTSNPNLYWYRQAAGRGLQLLFYSVGIGQISSEVPQNLSASRPQDRQFILSSKKLLLSDSGFYLCAWSVALSSYNEQFFGPGTRLTVL.

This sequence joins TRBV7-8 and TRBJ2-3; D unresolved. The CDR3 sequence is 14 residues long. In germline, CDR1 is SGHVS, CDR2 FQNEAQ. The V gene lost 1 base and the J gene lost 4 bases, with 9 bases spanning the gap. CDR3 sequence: CASSLDYLADTQYF. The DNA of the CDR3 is TGTGCCAGCAGCTTAGATTATCTAGCAGATACGCAGTATTTT. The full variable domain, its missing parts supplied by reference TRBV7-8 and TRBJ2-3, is GAGVSQSPRYKVAKRGQDVALRCDPISGHVSLFWYQQALGQGPEFLTYFQNEAQLDKSGLPSDRFFAERPEGSVSTLKIQRTQQEDSAVYLCASSLDYLADTQYFGPGTRLTVL.

CDR3 nucleotides: TGTGCCAGCAGCCCCCTGGGGGGGAACACTGAAGCTTTCTTT. Translated, it gives CASSPLGGNTEAFF. This chain connects TRBV3-1 (or the pseudogene TRBV3-2) to TRBJ1-1, with D possibly TRBD1 on 5 matching bases. Looked up from germline, CDR1 is LGHDT and CDR2 is YNNKEL (reference sequence). This CDR3 is 14 amino acids long. Trimming pared 4 bases from V and 1 base from J, leaving 10 bases between.

The CDR3 sequence: CASSQERRGLAGKGRYEQYF. The CDR3 nucleotides read TGCGCCAGCAGCCAAGAACGGCGAGGCCTAGCGGGAAAGGGACGCTACGAGCAGTACTTC. The chain links TRBV4-1 to TRBJ2-7, with TRBD2 matching 9 bases. V gave up 0 bases and J gave up 3 bases; unmatched junction bases: 18. Germline values: CDR1 MGHRA, CDR2 YSYEKL. The CDR3 spans 20 residues.

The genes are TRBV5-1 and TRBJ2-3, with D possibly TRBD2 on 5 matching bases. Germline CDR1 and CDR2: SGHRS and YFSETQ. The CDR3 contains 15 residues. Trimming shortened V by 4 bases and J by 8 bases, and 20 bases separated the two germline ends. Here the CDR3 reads CASSLGQMGAGTQYF. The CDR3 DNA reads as TGCGCCAGCAGCCTGGGTCAAATGGGAGCTGGTACGCAGTATTTT.

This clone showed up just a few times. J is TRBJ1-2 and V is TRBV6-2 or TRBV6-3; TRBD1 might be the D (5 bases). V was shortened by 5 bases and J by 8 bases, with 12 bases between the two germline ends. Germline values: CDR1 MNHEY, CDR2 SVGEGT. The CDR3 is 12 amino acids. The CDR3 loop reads CASSTRGRGYTF. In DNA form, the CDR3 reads TGTGCCAGCAGTACCCGGGGGAGAGGCTACACCTTC.

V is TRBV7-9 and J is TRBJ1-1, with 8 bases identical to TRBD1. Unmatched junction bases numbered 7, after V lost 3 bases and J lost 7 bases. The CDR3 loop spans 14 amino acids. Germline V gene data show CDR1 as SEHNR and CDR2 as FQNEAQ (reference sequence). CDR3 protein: CASSLTGARDEAFF. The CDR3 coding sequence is TGTGCCAGCAGCTTGACAGGGGCGCGGGATGAAGCTTTCTTT.

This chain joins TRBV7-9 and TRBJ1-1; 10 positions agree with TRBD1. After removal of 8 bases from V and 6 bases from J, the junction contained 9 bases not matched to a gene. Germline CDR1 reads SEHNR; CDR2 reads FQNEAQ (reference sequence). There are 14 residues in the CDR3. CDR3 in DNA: TGTGCCAGCCGTCCCGGGACAGGGGTGGCTGAAGCTTTCTTT. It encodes CASRPGTGVAEAFF.

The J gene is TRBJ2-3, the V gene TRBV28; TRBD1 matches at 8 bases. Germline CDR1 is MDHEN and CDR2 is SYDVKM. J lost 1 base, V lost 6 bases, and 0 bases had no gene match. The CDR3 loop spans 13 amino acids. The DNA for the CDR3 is TGTGCCAGCAGGACAGGGGGCACAGATACGCAGTATTTT. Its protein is CASRTGGTDTQYF.

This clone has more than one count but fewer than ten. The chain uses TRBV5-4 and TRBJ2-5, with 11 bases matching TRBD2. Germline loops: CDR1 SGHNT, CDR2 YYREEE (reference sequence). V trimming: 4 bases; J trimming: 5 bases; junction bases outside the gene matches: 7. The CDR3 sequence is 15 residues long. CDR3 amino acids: CASSIRLAGRETQYF. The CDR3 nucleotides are TGTGCCAGCAGCATCCGACTAGCGGGACGGGAGACCCAGTACTTC.

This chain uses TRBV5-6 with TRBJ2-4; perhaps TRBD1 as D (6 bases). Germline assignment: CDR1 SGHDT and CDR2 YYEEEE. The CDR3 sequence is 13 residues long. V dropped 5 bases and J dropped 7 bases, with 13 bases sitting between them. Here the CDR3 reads CASSTWGPNIQYF. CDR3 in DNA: TGTGCCAGCAGTACCTGGGGGCCTAACATTCAGTACTTC.

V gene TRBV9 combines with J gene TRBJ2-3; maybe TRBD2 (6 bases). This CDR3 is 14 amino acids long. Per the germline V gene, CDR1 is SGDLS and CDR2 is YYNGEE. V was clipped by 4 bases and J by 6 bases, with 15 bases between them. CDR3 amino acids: CASSPRWSGDTQYF. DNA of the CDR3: TGTGCCAGCAGCCCAAGGTGGAGCGGGGATACGCAGTATTTT.

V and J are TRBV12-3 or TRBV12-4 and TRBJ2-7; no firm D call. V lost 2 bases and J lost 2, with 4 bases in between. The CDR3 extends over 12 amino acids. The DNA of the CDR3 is TGTGCCAGCAGTTTAAGAGCCTACGAGCAGTACTTC. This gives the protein CASSLRAYEQYF.

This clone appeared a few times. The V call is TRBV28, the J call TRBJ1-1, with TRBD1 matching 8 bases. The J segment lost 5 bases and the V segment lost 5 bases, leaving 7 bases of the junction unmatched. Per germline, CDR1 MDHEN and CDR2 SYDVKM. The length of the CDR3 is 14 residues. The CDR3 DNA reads TGTGCCAGCAGTCTCCTCGACAGGGGAACTGAAGCTTTCTTT. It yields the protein CASSLLDRGTEAFF. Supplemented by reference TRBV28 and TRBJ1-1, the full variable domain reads DVKVTQSSRYLVKRTGEKVFLECVQDMDHENMFWYRQDPGLGLRLIYFSYDVKMKEKGDIPEGYSVSREKKERFSLILESASTNQTSMYLCASSLLDRGTEAFFGQGTRLTVV.

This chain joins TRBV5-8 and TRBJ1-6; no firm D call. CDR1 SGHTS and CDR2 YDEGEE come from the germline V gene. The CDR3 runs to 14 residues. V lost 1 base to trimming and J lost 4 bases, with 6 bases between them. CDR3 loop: CASSLFSYNSPLHF. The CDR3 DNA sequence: TGTGCCAGCAGCTTGTTCAGTTATAATTCACCCCTCCACTTT.

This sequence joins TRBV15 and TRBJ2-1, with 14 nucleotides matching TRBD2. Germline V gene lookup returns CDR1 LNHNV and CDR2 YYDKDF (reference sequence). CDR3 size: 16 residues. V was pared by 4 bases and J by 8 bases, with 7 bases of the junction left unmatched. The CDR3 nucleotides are TGTGCCACCAGCACGGGACTAGCGGGAGAATTGGATGAGCAGTTCTTC. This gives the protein CATSTGLAGELDEQFF.

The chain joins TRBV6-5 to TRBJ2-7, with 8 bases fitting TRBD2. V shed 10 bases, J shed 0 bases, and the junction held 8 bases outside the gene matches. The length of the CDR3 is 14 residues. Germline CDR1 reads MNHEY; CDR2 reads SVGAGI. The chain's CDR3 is CATRGGLASYEQYF. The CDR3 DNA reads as TGTGCCACCAGGGGAGGACTAGCCTCCTACGAGCAGTACTTC.

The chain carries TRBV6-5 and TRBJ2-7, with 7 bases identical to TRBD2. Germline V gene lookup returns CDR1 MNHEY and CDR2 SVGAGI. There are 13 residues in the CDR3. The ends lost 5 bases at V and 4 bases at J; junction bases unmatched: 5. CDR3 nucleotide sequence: TGTGCCAGCAGTCTTGGGGGGGTATACGAGCAGTACTTC. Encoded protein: CASSLGGVYEQYF.

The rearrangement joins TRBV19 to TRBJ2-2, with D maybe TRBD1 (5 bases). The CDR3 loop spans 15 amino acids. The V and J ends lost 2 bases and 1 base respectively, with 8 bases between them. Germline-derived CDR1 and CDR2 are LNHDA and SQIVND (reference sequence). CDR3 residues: CASSIWGLNTGELFF. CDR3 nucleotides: TGTGCCAGTAGTATATGGGGCCTGAACACCGGGGAGCTGTTTTTT. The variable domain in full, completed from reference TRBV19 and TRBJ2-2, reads DGGITQSPKYLFRKEGQNVTLSCEQNLNHDAMYWYRQDPGQGLRLIYYSQIVNDFQKGDIAEGYSVSREKKESFPLTVTSAQKNPTAFYLCASSIWGLNTGELFFGEGSRLTVL.

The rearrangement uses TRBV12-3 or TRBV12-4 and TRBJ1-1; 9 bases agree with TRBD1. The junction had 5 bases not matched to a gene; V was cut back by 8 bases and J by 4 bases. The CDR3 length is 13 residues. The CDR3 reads CASGRQGGTEAFF. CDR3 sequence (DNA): TGTGCCAGCGGGAGACAGGGGGGCACTGAAGCTTTCTTT.

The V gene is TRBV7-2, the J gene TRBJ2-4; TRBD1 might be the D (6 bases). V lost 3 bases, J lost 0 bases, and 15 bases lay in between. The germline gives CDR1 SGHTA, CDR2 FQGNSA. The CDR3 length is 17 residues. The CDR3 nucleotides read TGTGCCAGCAGCTTCCCAGGGACACTACTAGCCAAAAACATTCAGTACTTC. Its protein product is CASSFPGTLLAKNIQYF.